This T cell receptor beta chain is drawn from a study of cytomegalovirus exposure and HLA in healthy donors. Donors were nominally healthy when sampled, though unrecorded immune exposures were likely. PCR amplification relied on 60 Vbeta primers (plus 13 Jbeta primers). TCRdb's copy holds only in-frame clones and misses some; the assay was immunoSEQ multiplex PCR. Here the sample spans some 170,000 clones, about 65% being singletons. V lost 4 bases and J lost 6, with 10 bases in between. CDR3 length equals 13 residues. Per the germline V gene, CDR1 is SNHLY and CDR2 is FYNNEI. The sequencing input was PBMCs. The rearrangement links TRBV2 to TRBJ2-1; possible D gene TRBD1, 6 bases. The clonotype was recovered from a woman aged 30 to 39 in good health and CMV-seronegative. CDR3 DNA: TGTGCCAGCAGTGGGGGGCAGAGCAATGAGCAGTTCTTC. Translation: CASSGGQSNEQFF. Together with reference TRBV2 and TRBJ2-1, the CDR3 gives the full variable domain: EPEVTQTPSHQVTQMGQEVILRCVPISNHLYFYWYRQILGQKVEFLVSFYNNEISEKSEIFDDQFSVERPDGSNFTLKIRSTKLEDSAMYFCASSGGQSNEQFFGPGTRLTVL.